This is a list of T cell receptor beta chains from one sample in a study of T cells after yellow fever vaccination. MiXCR, run by TCRdb on the 5' RACE reads, gives a single entry per CDR3 protein. The table lists some 320,000 distinct CDR3 sequences, 3.5% to 4.5% of them singletons. The input for sequencing was PBMCs, taken 15 days after the yellow fever booster vaccination. These receptor sequences come from a young man who received the YFV17D yellow fever vaccine. Both conserved end residues are part of each CDR3. A D gene is named only where the DNA matches it firmly. Some rows have no size entry. The others give once, few or many, or a class for an expanded clone.

J gene,V gene,clone size,D gene,CDR3 protein,CDR3 DNA
TRBJ2-3,TRBV7-3,many,.,CASSSQGDTQYF,TGTGCCAGCAGCTCCCAGGGAGATACGCAGTATTTT
TRBJ2-7,TRBV29-1,many,TRBD1,CSVTGTGDPGAYEQYF,TGCAGCGTTACCGGGACAGGGGACCCTGGCGCCTACGAGCAGTACTTC
TRBJ1-4,TRBV30,few,.,CAWSVGDFLEKLFF,TGTGCCTGGAGTGTAGGAGATTTTCTGGAAAAACTGTTTTTT
TRBJ2-3,TRBV18,.,.,CASSPPNARSDTQYF,TGTGCCAGCTCACCACCTAACGCTAGATCGGATACGCAGTATTTT
TRBJ1-1,TRBV5-1,.,.,CASSARVGAEAFF,TGCGCCAGCAGCGCCAGGGTAGGCGCTGAAGCTTTCTTT
TRBJ2-5,TRBV27,many,.,CASSLDSTQETQYF,TGTGCCAGCAGTTTAGACAGCACACAAGAGACCCAGTACTTC
TRBJ2-1,TRBV4-2,few,TRBD2,CASSPRASGGNEQFF,TGTGCCAGCAGCCCCAGGGCTAGCGGGGGGAATGAGCAGTTCTTC
TRBJ2-3,TRBV6-5,.,TRBD2,CASSYSAGGHDTDTQYF,TGTGCCAGCAGTTACAGCGCGGGGGGGCATGACACAGATACGCAGTATTTT
TRBJ1-5,TRBV18,many,.,CASSPLRGANQPQHF,TGTGCCAGCTCACCCCTAAGGGGAGCTAATCAGCCCCAGCATTTT
TRBJ1-2,TRBV4-2,many,TRBD1,CASSQGDQGDRGYTF,TGTGCCAGCAGCCAAGGGGATCAGGGGGATCGTGGCTACACCTTC
TRBJ2-3,TRBV5-1,.,.,CASSLLQAVADTQYF,TGCGCCAGCAGCTTGCTACAGGCGGTAGCAGATACGCAGTATTTT
TRBJ2-7,TRBV5-1,few,TRBD1,CASSPSLGQGSYEQYF,TGCGCCAGCAGCCCCTCCCTGGGACAGGGGTCCTACGAGCAGTACTTC
TRBJ1-6,TRBV4-3,many,.,CASSQDLNLPLHF,TGCGCCAGCAGCCAAGATCTCAATTTACCCCTCCACTTT
TRBJ1-5,TRBV7-2,few,.,CASSSPGGSPQHF,TGTGCCAGCAGCTCGCCTGGGGGATCGCCCCAGCATTTT
TRBJ1-5,TRBV7-6,.,.,CASSTGRSNQPQHF,TGTGCCAGCAGCACCGGACGGAGCAATCAGCCCCAGCATTTT
TRBJ2-7,TRBV29-1,few,.,CSTSWGGEGEQYF,TGCAGCACCTCCTGGGGGGGCGAAGGCGAGCAGTACTTC